A selection of T cell receptor beta chains follows, all from one sample in a study of T cell responses to AZD1222 COVID-19 vaccine. Method: immunoSEQ multiplex PCR; TCRdb's copy keeps in-frame clones and lacks some. The sample gives about 60,000 clones, 70% to 90% of which show up once; approximately 15% is in the top ten. The sequencing here drew on peripheral blood, taken on day 0 of AZD1222 vaccination. Receptors were obtained from an adult in good health. CDR3s include the opening cysteine and the closing phenylalanine or tryptophan. Each record gives: D gene, clone size, V gene, J gene, CDR3 protein, CDR3 DNA. The D gene is left open where the match is weak. Size values are once, few and many counts, or a class for expanded clones, and some rows have none.

>-|-|TRBV3-1/TRBV3-2|TRBJ1-5
CASSQDRSFGGNQPQHF
TGTGCCAGCAGCCAAGATCGTTCGTTCGGGGGCAATCAGCCCCAGCATTTT
>-|-|TRBV24-1|TRBJ1-4
CATSELTAGGEKLFF
TGTGCCACCAGTGAGCTCACAGCGGGTGGGGAAAAACTGTTTTTT
>-|-|TRBV4-2|TRBJ1-6
CASSQDAKGGSPLHF
TGTGCCAGCAGCCAAGACGCTAAGGGGGGTTCACCCCTCCACTTT
>TRBD1|-|TRBV2|TRBJ1-5
CASSASGGAGNQPQHF
TGTGCCAGCAGTGCATCAGGGGGCGCCGGCAATCAGCCCCAGCATTTT
>-|-|TRBV4-2|TRBJ1-1
CASRGYTEAFF
TGTGCCAGCAGGGGTTACACTGAAGCTTTCTTT
>-|-|TRBV27|TRBJ2-7
CASRITWRGEQYF
TGTGCCAGCAGGATTACGTGGCGGGGCGAGCAGTACTTC
>-|-|TRBV7-8|TRBJ1-5
CASSLGKTGLEGSNQPQHF
TGTGCCAGCAGCTTAGGAAAAACAGGTCTCGAGGGTAGCAATCAGCCCCAGCATTTT
>-|-|TRBV29-1|TRBJ1-2
CSVIPTPGNYGYTF
TGCAGCGTGATACCGACTCCAGGCAACTATGGCTACACCTTC
>-|-|TRBV2|TRBJ1-1
CASSGRPLTEAFF
TGTGCCAGCAGTGGCCGGCCACTCACTGAAGCTTTCTTT
>-|-|TRBV28|TRBJ1-5
CASSLYSGGGVGYSNQPQHF
TGTGCCAGCAGTTTATATTCCGGAGGAGGAGTAGGCTATAGCAATCAGCCCCAGCATTTT
>-|-|TRBV5-6|TRBJ2-1
CASGFNEQFF
TGTGCCAGCGGGTTCAATGAGCAGTTCTTC
>-|medium-sized|TRBV28|TRBJ2-5
CASSSSTSGRRGETQYF
TGTGCCAGCAGTTCCTCTACATCGGGACGGCGGGGAGAGACCCAGTACTTC
>-|-|TRBV6-1|TRBJ1-4
CASSDRGGGEKLFF
TGTGCCAGCAGTGACAGGGGAGGAGGTGAAAAACTGTTTTTT
>TRBD1|-|TRBV7-8|TRBJ2-2
CASSLEAGGGGELFF
TGTGCCAGCAGCTTAGAGGCAGGGGGCGGCGGGGAGCTGTTTTTT
>-|-|TRBV19|TRBJ1-6
CASKKTYNSPLHF
TGTGCCAGTAAGAAGACCTATAATTCACCCCTCCACTTT
>TRBD1|-|TRBV5-8|TRBJ1-2
CASSFQTGSHPRYGYTF
TGTGCCAGCAGCTTCCAGACAGGGTCCCACCCTCGTTATGGCTACACCTTC
>-|-|TRBV27|TRBJ1-5
CASSFEGQPQHF
TGTGCCAGCAGCTTTGAAGGGCAGCCCCAGCATTTT
>TRBD2|-|TRBV3-1/TRBV3-2|TRBJ2-7
CASSQDAGLAGDGEQYF
TGTGCCAGCAGCCAAGATGCTGGCCTAGCGGGAGATGGTGAGCAGTACTTC
>TRBD2|-|TRBV7-9|TRBJ2-1
CASSLASRLAGDGEQFF
TGTGCCAGCAGCTTAGCGTCCCGGCTAGCGGGAGATGGGGAGCAGTTCTTC
>-|-|TRBV6-2/TRBV6-3|TRBJ2-7
CASSYDFIMEQYF
TGTGCCAGCAGTTACGATTTTATAATGGAGCAGTACTTC
>TRBD1|-|TRBV2|TRBJ1-1
CASSVGSGQVGGLVNTEAFF
TGTGCCAGCAGTGTAGGATCGGGACAGGTCGGAGGCTTGGTAAACACTGAAGCTTTCTTT
>-|-|TRBV30|TRBJ1-5
CAWSRTAGASNQPQHF
TGTGCCTGGAGCCGGACGGCAGGGGCTAGCAATCAGCCCCAGCATTTT
>TRBD2|-|TRBV6-9|TRBJ2-7
CASKAGGNHEQYF
TGTGCCAGCAAAGCGGGAGGGAATCACGAGCAGTACTTC
>TRBD2|-|TRBV4-2|TRBJ2-2
CASSQDPAGETGELFF
TGTGCCAGCAGCCAAGATCCAGCGGGAGAGACCGGGGAGCTGTTTTTT
>TRBD2|few|TRBV4-1|TRBJ2-7
CASSHPGLAFYEQYF
TGCGCCAGCAGCCACCCGGGACTAGCGTTTTACGAGCAGTACTTC
>-|-|TRBV9|TRBJ2-7
CASSVGFAGGNEQYF
TGTGCCAGCAGCGTAGGATTTGCAGGGGGGAACGAGCAGTACTTC
>-|-|TRBV6-2/TRBV6-3|TRBJ1-2
CASSLLLGQGVYTF
TGTGCCAGCAGTTTACTCCTCGGCCAAGGGGTCTACACCTTC
>TRBD2|-|TRBV5-6|TRBJ2-5
CASSLPGGREETQYF
TGTGCCAGCAGCTTGCCGGGAGGGCGTGAAGAGACCCAGTACTTC
>TRBD2|-|TRBV27|TRBJ2-2
CASLSAGGGGELFF
TGTGCCAGCCTCTCGGCGGGAGGGGGCGGGGAGCTGTTTTTT
>-|-|TRBV6-2/TRBV6-3|TRBJ1-1
CASSPGTVRPVFF
TGTGCCAGCAGTCCGGGAACTGTGAGGCCAGTTTTCTTT
>TRBD1|-|TRBV6-2/TRBV6-3|TRBJ2-4
CASSNRDRGLSAKNIQYF
TGTGCCAGCAGTAACCGGGACAGGGGGCTTTCAGCCAAAAACATTCAGTACTTC
>-|-|TRBV18|TRBJ1-1
CASSPEWPENTEAFF
TGTGCCAGCTCACCAGAGTGGCCAGAGAACACTGAAGCTTTCTTT
>TRBD2|-|TRBV6-4|TRBJ2-1
CASSDPTSDGGNEQFF
TGTGCCAGCAGTGACCCCACTAGCGATGGGGGGAATGAGCAGTTCTTC
>-|-|TRBV4-3|TRBJ2-5
CASSQSMGTAGKETQYF
TGCGCCAGCAGCCAAAGTATGGGCACCGCTGGGAAAGAGACCCAGTACTTC
>-|-|TRBV20-1|TRBJ1-4
CSAFGREKLFF
TGCAGTGCTTTTGGGAGGGAAAAACTGTTTTTT
>-|-|TRBV2|TRBJ1-5
CASSDAEDQPQHF
TGTGCCAGCAGTGATGCTGAGGACCAGCCCCAGCATTTT
>TRBD2|-|TRBV5-1|TRBJ2-1
CASSTGLADINEQFF
TGCGCCAGCAGCACGGGACTAGCGGACATCAATGAGCAGTTCTTC
>-|-|TRBV28|TRBJ1-1
CASRNTEAFF
TGTGCCAGTAGGAACACTGAAGCTTTCTTT
>-|-|TRBV3-1/TRBV3-2|TRBJ2-1
CASRTHDEQFF
TGTGCCAGCCGGACGCACGATGAGCAGTTCTTC
>-|-|TRBV25-1|TRBJ1-2
CASSDPDSFYGYTF
TGTGCCAGCAGTGACCCTGACAGCTTCTATGGCTACACCTTC
>-|-|TRBV5-1|TRBJ2-6
CASSLSTPGSGANVLTF
TGCGCCAGCAGCTTATCAACCCCAGGTTCTGGGGCCAACGTCCTGACTTTC
>-|-|TRBV19|TRBJ2-1
CASSSYYLYDEQFF
TGTGCCAGTAGTAGCTACTACCTATACGATGAGCAGTTCTTC
>-|-|TRBV14|TRBJ1-2
CASSQDGRPYGYTF
TGTGCCAGCAGCCAAGACGGCAGGCCCTATGGCTACACCTTC
>-|-|TRBV28|TRBJ1-2
CASLMGSDAKAHGYTF
TGTGCCAGCCTGATGGGCTCGGACGCCAAGGCCCATGGCTACACCTTC
>TRBD2|once|TRBV5-1|TRBJ2-7
CASSLTSGSYEQYF
TGCGCCAGCAGCTTGACTAGCGGTTCCTACGAGCAGTACTTC
>TRBD2|once|TRBV9|TRBJ2-1
CASSVWGRAPIFF
TGTGCCAGCAGCGTCTGGGGGAGGGCCCCCATTTTCTTC
>-|-|TRBV19|TRBJ2-2
CASSIGGRDGELFF
TGTGCCAGTAGTATAGGGGGACGAGACGGGGAGCTGTTTTTT
>TRBD1|-|TRBV28|TRBJ1-2
CASSSPGTVYGYTF
TGTGCCAGCAGTTCCCCCGGGACAGTCTATGGCTACACCTTC
>-|once|TRBV6-4|TRBJ1-2
CASSDSAGHYGYTF
TGTGCCAGCAGTGACTCGGCGGGACACTATGGCTACACCTTC
>-|-|TRBV6-5|TRBJ2-5
CASLERGQGETQYF
TGTGCCAGCCTAGAGAGGGGTCAGGGGGAGACCCAGTACTTC
>-|-|TRBV11-2|TRBJ2-7
CASSLVFVVSTPRWYEQYF
TGTGCCAGCAGCTTAGTTTTTGTAGTTTCGACCCCGCGATGGTACGAGCAGTACTTC